This T cell receptor (beta chain) comes out of a study of OX40 agonist ivuxolimab in advanced cancers. CDR3 size: 15 residues. The germline CDR1 and CDR2 sequences are LNHNV and YYDKDF (reference sequence). Trimming cost V 0 bases and J 8 bases, with 14 bases left between them. Sequencing used immunoSEQ multiplex PCR; TCRdb keeps in-frame clones, though not all of them. In the table there are 60,000 to 75,000 clones, about nine tenths of which are singletons. The V call is TRBV15, the J call TRBJ2-1; tentatively, D is TRBD1 or TRBD2 (6 bases each). The clonotype originates from an adult with an advanced solid tumor such as melanoma, head and neck, liver or kidney cancer. Sequenced material: CD4+ or CD8+ T cells sorted from blood, taken in a trial of the OX40 agonist ivuxolimab. CDR3 region: CATSRDGGRGDEQFF. In DNA, the CDR3 is TGTGCCACCAGCAGAGATGGGGGGCGTGGGGATGAGCAGTTCTTC.